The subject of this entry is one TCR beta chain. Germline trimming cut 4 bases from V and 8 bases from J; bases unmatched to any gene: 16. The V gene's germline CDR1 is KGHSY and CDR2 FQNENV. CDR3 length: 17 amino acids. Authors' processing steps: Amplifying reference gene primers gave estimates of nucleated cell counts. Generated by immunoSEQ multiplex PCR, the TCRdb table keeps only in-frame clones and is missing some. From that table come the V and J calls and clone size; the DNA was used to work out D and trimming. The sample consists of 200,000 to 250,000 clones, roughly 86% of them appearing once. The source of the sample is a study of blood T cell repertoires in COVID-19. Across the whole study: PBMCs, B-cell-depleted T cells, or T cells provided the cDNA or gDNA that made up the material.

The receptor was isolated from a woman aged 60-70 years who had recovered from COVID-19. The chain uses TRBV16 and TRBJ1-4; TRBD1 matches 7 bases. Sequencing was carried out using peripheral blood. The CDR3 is CASSRTLQGPQAEKLFF. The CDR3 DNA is TGTGCCAGCAGCCGAACATTACAGGGGCCCCAAGCGGAAAAACTGTTTTTT.